This T cell receptor (beta chain) stems from a study of CXCR3-negative and CXCR3-positive naive CD8 T cells. Study-level points and caveats: Most assays were run on fresh PBMCs (CXCR3 expression partially decreased after cryopreservation). CXCR3-positive naive cells had TRB CDR3s that were more hydrophobic than CXCR3-negative naive cells had.

A remark on this clonotype: Its antigen remains unidentified.

UMI-tagged TRB cDNA libraries were built via 5' RACE. Each CDR3 protein gets one entry in TCRdb, which reprocessed the 5' RACE reads and gives no DNA. Listed are approximately 89,000 distinct CDR3 sequences; roughly 0.48% falls within the top ten. The CDR3 is 16 amino acids. Source material: naive CXCR3+ CD8+ T cells from blood. The subset is: CD45RO-CCR7+CD27+CD95- naive CD8+ T cells expressing CXCR3 (TNR3+). The chain joins TRBV12-3 or TRBV12-4 to TRBJ2-3; TCRdb's D gene call, TRBD2, goes unchecked for lack of DNA. This TCR derives from a human donor in good health. Some clones in this sample may be carry-over from other donors' samples. CDR3 loop: CASSPGTSRWTDTQYF.